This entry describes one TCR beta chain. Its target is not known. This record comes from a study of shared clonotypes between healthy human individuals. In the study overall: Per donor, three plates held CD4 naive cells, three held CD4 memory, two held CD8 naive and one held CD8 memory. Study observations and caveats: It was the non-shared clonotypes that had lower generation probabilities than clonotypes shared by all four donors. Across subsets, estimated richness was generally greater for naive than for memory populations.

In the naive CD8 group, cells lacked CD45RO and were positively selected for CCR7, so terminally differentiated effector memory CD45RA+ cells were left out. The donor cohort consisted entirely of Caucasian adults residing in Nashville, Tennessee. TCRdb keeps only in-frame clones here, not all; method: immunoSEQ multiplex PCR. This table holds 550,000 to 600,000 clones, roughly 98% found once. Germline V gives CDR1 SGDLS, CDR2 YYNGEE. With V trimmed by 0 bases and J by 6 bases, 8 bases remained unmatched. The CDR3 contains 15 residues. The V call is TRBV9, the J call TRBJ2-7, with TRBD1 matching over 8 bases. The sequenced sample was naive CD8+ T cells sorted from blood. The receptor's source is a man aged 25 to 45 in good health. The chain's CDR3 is CASSVVGVTGAEQYF. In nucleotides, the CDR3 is TGTGCCAGCAGCGTAGTTGGGGTGACAGGGGCCGAGCAGTACTTC.